This TCR beta chain comes out of a study of Graves' ophthalmopathy and Graves' hyperthyroidism. Study conclusions and caveats: Most thyroid clonotypes expanded beyond 0.001 frequency were also found in blood.

Using RNA transcripts, the TCR beta CDR3 regions were amplified. HTBI-primed first-round RT-PCR preceded second-round multiplex PCR. MiXCR, run by TCRdb on the multiplex PCR reads, gives a single entry per CDR3 protein. Altogether around 1,000,000 distinct CDR3 sequences are present, 35% to 40% being singletons, with the ten largest covering over 8.5%. The CDR3 has 17 residues. CDR1 DFQATT and CDR2 SNEGSKA come from the germline V gene (reference sequence). Trimming pared 0 bases from V and 7 bases from J, leaving 21 bases between. Each hyperthyroidism patient was newly diagnosed, with under 2 months' duration, and aged 18 to 65. On this clonotype: Its antigen is unknown.

This sequence originates from an adult man with Graves' hyperthyroidism. The sample was peripheral blood or thyroid tissue (not recorded which). The chain employs TRBV20-1 and TRBJ2-2, with D possibly TRBD2 on 6 matching bases. This CDR3 reads CSARDLGGKGADGELFF. CDR3 nucleotide sequence: TGCAGTGCTAGAGATCTTGGCGGGAAGGGAGCGGACGGGGAGCTGTTTTTT.